Here is one TCR beta chain with its context. The data originate from a study of cytomegalovirus exposure and HLA in healthy donors. The PCR had 60 Vbeta and 13 Jbeta primers. The assay was immunoSEQ multiplex PCR, and TCRdb's table has in-frame clones only and misses some. The table lists over 100,000 clones. Germline assignment: CDR1 MNHEY and CDR2 SMNVEV (reference sequence). After removal of 0 bases from V and 3 bases from J, the junction contained 10 bases not matched to a gene. The length of the CDR3 is 17 residues. The sequence derives from a man aged 18-30 years in good health and CMV-seronegative. The chain links TRBV27 to TRBJ2-7; TRBD1 agrees at 8 bases. The sample consisted of PBMCs. DNA for the CDR3: TGTGCCAGCAGTTTATCTCGTGCGCAGGGGGCGGGCTACGAGCAGTACTTC. As protein: CASSLSRAQGAGYEQYF.